This record concerns one T cell receptor beta chain sequence. This receptor's antigen is unknown. No clone much larger than this one lies a single base away; base qualities are absent. The germline V and J ends show losses of 0 bases and 3 bases respectively, and no gene match explains 5 bases of the junction. From the cysteine up to the phenylalanine, the CDR3 has a length of 14 residues. CDR3 DNA is the only sequence kept; it has 42 bases, read in frame from the first base. CDR1 DFQATT and CDR2 SNEGSKA were looked up in the germline V gene (reference sequence). Every donor was a healthy Caucasian. Three pairs of female monozygotic twins, all aged roughly 18 to 30 years, made up the twin cohort. Miltenyi CD45RO+ enrichment and human naive T-cell isolation kits were used to isolate memory (CD45RO+) and naive T cells from PBMC. This specimen belongs to a study of identical twins listed by TCRdb under 2016. For the wider study: TCR alpha and beta repertoires from monozygotic twins, unrelated adults of various ages and cord blood were deep-sequenced to test whether fetal clonotypes persist. To rule out contamination, the twin experiments were replicated at different times with different library preparation protocols. Points the paper makes about the study in general: Fewer insertions were carried by abundant cord blood beta clonotypes; a weaker similar trend was observed in young adult naive repertoires, while no such trend was observed in memory repertoires. Out-of-frame TCR alpha sharing in monozygotic twins was systematically underestimated by recombination models, whereas sharing between unrelated individuals was in agreement with the recombination models. Invariant T cells such as MAIT and iNKT could partly confound zero-insertion analyses, although diverse VJ usage argued against such confounding for most clonotypes. The excess sharing between twins in beta out-of-frame sequences was weaker because fewer shared sequences reduced the signal-to-noise ratio. Compared with coincidental sharing between unrelated individuals, out-of-frame TCR alpha sequences shared between twins had an excess of sequences with low generation probability. Conclusions relied on cross-sectional statistical analysis, since the same donors could not be followed over many years.

Library preparation used 5' RACE. The reads were generated on an Illumina HiSeq 2000. Template switching added a universal primer binding site, and the final cDNA carried a unique molecular identifier that allowed TCR cDNA molecules to be counted accurately. First-strand cDNA for TCR alpha and beta chains was synthesized from specific primers in the conserved constant-segment region. To control for contamination, every cDNA library carried two barcodes: a SMART-Mk sample barcode plus Illumina barcodes. TruSeq adapter sequences and Illumina sample barcodes were added in two successive PCR steps. TCR alpha and beta cDNA libraries were sequenced on the Illumina HiSeq platform with custom primers. The authors processed their data as follows. MiGEC processed the raw reads to extract unique molecular identifiers, while MiXCR was used to determine the CDR3 positions. For each individual, recombination models were inferred using an EM algorithm with the repgenHMM and IGoR tools. Shared clonotypes were analyzed with the tcR package in R, and sharing was normalized by the product of cloneset sizes. To study raw recombination free of thymic and clonal selection effects, out-of-frame nonproductive sequences were analyzed. TCRdb reanalyzed the raw reads on its own, using fastp at Q25 for trimming and MiXCR for clone calling, and kept in-frame beta chains. Every CDR3 protein is listed once, alongside the most common genes and DNA of its rows. Here the V and J calls rest on TCRdb's processing, not on the authors' analysis. This sample holds some 250,000 distinct CDR3 sequences; 9.5% to 15% were observed only once. The ten largest clonotypes hold 3.5% to 5% of the sample.

This sample also belongs to another study, concerning yellow fever vaccine responses in identical twins. As the second study states: According to the authors, the vaccine-induced T cell response in identical twins seemed to be partly convergent and partly specific to each individual. In identical twins, the study followed T cell clones that responded to the vaccine with precision.

The source material was memory (CD45RO+) T cells sorted from blood. The cell subset or site label, read with the paper, signifies: CD45RO+ enriched T cells. This clonotype was sampled from a woman aged 18 to 35 in good health. The chain was built from TRBV20-1 and TRBJ2-7; TRBD1 agrees with 7 junctional bases. The sequence in DNA is TGCAGTGCTAGAGATCCGGCAGGGGGCTACGAGCAGTACTTC. The encoded protein is CSARDPAGGYEQYF.